One sample yielded the 32 T cell receptor beta chains listed below, sequenced in a study of T cells in Graves' hyperthyroidism and ophthalmopathy. RNA transcripts served as the template for amplifying TCR beta CDR3 regions. HTBI primers drove first-round RT-PCR of the TCR CDR3. TCRdb re-called the multiplex PCR reads through MiXCR, storing one row per CDR3 protein. This table holds 500,000 to 800,000 distinct CDR3 sequences, roughly 45% found once. Sequencing was done on a sample of peripheral blood or thyroid tissue (not recorded which). The receptors here all came from an adult man with Graves' disease, either hyperthyroidism or ophthalmopathy (not recorded which).

The V gene is TRBV20-1, the J gene TRBJ1-1, with D unresolved. The CDR3 has 11 residues. CDR1 is DFQATT, CDR2 SNEGSKA, per germline (reference sequence). V lost 6 bases to trimming and J lost 5 bases, with 10 bases between them. The DNA for the CDR3 is TGCAGTGCGTACGGGAGAACTGAAGCTTTCTTT. Encoded protein: CSAYGRTEAFF.

V is TRBV19 and J is TRBJ1-5; 11 positions agree with TRBD1. V gave up 5 bases and J gave up 5 bases; unmatched junction bases: 5. The CDR3 runs 15 residues. Germline V gene data show CDR1 as LNHDA and CDR2 as SQIVND (reference sequence). CDR3 sequence reads: CASSARTGGHQPQHF. CDR3 nucleotide sequence: TGTGCCAGTAGTGCCCGGACAGGGGGCCATCAGCCCCAGCATTTT.

Ten or more counts support this clonotype. This chain joins TRBV19 and TRBJ1-5; the match to TRBD1 covers 8 bases. V dropped 6 bases and J dropped 3; count of bases not matched to a gene: 4. The CDR3 contains 14 residues. Germline-derived CDR1 and CDR2 are LNHDA and SQIVND (reference sequence). The CDR3 sequence is CASSRTGNNQPQHF. DNA for the CDR3: TGTGCCAGTAGCCGGACAGGGAACAATCAGCCCCAGCATTTT.

As concerns this clonotype: Likely a read error: the CDR3 ends without its conserved phenylalanine or tryptophan. The limits of the CDR3 on the DNA are not certain, so only TCRdb's listed CDR3 is given. The chain has TRBV24-1 and TRBJ2-5. The CDR3 region is 13 residues in length, termini included. The V gene's germline CDR1 is KGHDR and CDR2 SFDVKD. The CDR3 region is CATSDFYGYTFGS.

The genes are TRBV10-3 and TRBJ1-2; D remains ambiguous. The germline gives CDR1 ENHRY, CDR2 SYGVKD. This CDR3 comprises 14 residues. Between the trimmed V and J ends, which lost 4 bases and 6 bases, there was a span of 15 bases. As DNA, the CDR3 is TGTGCCATCAGTGCTAAGAAACCCTCAGATGGCTACACCTTC. It encodes CAISAKKPSDGYTF.

Only a few counts were recorded for this clonotype. The chain has TRBV6-5 and TRBJ1-1; no definite D call. The CDR3 totals 14 residues. Trimming removed 0 bases at V and 1 base at J, with 6 bases between. The germline gives CDR1 MNHEY, CDR2 SVGAGI. The CDR3, as DNA: TGTGCCAGCAGTTACTCAGCTCAGAACACTGAAGCTTTCTTT. This gives the protein CASSYSAQNTEAFF.

This clonotype was counted a few times. This chain links TRBV20-1 with TRBJ1-4, with a possible D match to TRBD1 (6 bases). V lost 0 bases, J lost 8 bases, and 13 bases lay in between. Per the germline V gene, CDR1 is DFQATT and CDR2 is SNEGSKA (reference sequence). The CDR3 extends over 14 amino acids. This CDR3 is CSAREASGDEKLFF. CDR3 in DNA: TGCAGTGCTAGAGAAGCCTCAGGGGACGAAAAACTGTTTTTT.

J is TRBJ2-5 and V is TRBV7-9; weak D call: TRBD2 (5 bases). V lost 6 bases, J lost 5 bases, and 13 bases lay in between. Germline V gene data show CDR1 as SEHNR and CDR2 as FQNEAQ (reference sequence). This CDR3 spans 13 amino acids. This CDR3 reads CASSFASMETQYF. DNA of the CDR3: TGTGCCAGCAGTTTTGCTAGCATGGAGACCCAGTACTTC. Filled out from reference TRBV7-9 and TRBJ2-5, the complete variable domain reads DTGVSQNPRHKITKRGQNVTFRCDPISEHNRLYWYRQTLGQGPEFLTYFQNEAQLEKSRLLSDRFSAERPKGSFSTLEIQRTEQGDSAMYLCASSFASMETQYFGPGTRLLVL.

A remark on this clonotype: This could be a read error, since a much larger clone is one nucleotide away. The DNA of the CDR3 is TGCAGCGTTGGGGGAGGAGGCCATGAAAAACTGTTTTTT. It is translated as CSVGGGGHEKLFF. The V gene is TRBV29-1, the J gene TRBJ1-4, with D uncertain. CDR1 is SQVTM and CDR2 is ANQGSEA in the germline V gene. V was shortened by 4 bases and J by 6 bases, with 12 bases between the two germline ends. This CDR3 comprises 13 residues.

The CDR3 region is CSVLRERGGYTF. The CDR3 DNA is TGCAGTGTCCTCCGGGAGCGCGGTGGCTACACCTTC. This sequence joins TRBV20-1 and TRBJ1-2, with unresolved D. The germline V gene has CDR1 DFQATT and CDR2 SNEGSKA (reference sequence). The CDR3 has 12 residues. The germline V and J ends were trimmed by 7 bases and 7 bases, with 16 bases remaining between them.

The CDR3 region is CSVDRTSGSMETQYF. CDR3 coding DNA: TGCAGCGTTGACCGGACTAGCGGGAGTATGGAGACCCAGTACTTC. The chain is built from TRBV29-1 and TRBJ2-5; 13 nucleotides match TRBD2. Germline CDR1 and CDR2: SQVTM and ANQGSEA. CDR3 size: 15 residues. Trimming cost V 3 bases and J 5 bases; bases outside gene matches: 6.

The table lists this clonotype with many counts. V gene TRBV20-1 combines with J gene TRBJ2-7; 7 positions agree with TRBD1. The V and J ends lost 6 bases and 5 bases, in that order; junction bases with no gene match: 7. The germline CDR1 and CDR2 sequences are DFQATT and SNEGSKA (reference sequence). CDR3 length: 12 amino acids. CDR3 in amino acids: CSAGQTVDEQYF. The CDR3 DNA sequence: TGCAGTGCGGGACAGACCGTGGACGAGCAGTACTTC.

This clonotype was observed at least ten times. The gene calls are TRBV13 and TRBJ1-2; D is uncertain. Between the trimmed V and J ends, which lost 5 bases and 2 bases, there was a span of 6 bases. Germline lookup yields CDR1 PRHDT and CDR2 FYEKMQ (reference sequence). This CDR3 is 12 amino acids long. CDR3 in DNA: TGTGCCAGCAGCCATAACAACTATGGCTACACCTTC. This codes for CASSHNNYGYTF.

This CDR3 is CASGSGVSYEQYF. The CDR3 coding sequence is TGTGCCAGCGGGAGCGGGGTCTCCTACGAGCAGTACTTC. The rearrangement joins TRBV2 to TRBJ2-7; 7 nucleotides line up with TRBD2. The V gene's germline CDR1 is SNHLY and CDR2 FYNNEI. Trimming cost V 8 bases and J 0 bases; bases outside gene matches: 4. This CDR3 contains 13 residues.

The rearrangement uses TRBV25-1 and TRBJ1-4, with 8 positions matching TRBD1. V lost 6 bases and J lost 7; bases outside the gene matches: 19. The CDR3 runs 18 residues. Germline lookup yields CDR1 MGHDK and CDR2 SYGVNS. As DNA, the CDR3 is TGTGCCAGCAGCCCCTTCGACAGGGGAGGGGTATTCGGTGAAAAACTGTTTTTT. This translates into CASSPFDRGGVFGEKLFF.

This clonotype was counted a few times. V is TRBV20-1 and J is TRBJ1-1; 9 positions agree with TRBD1. Trimming took 6 bases from V and 3 from J; bases not matched to a gene: 8. Germline assignment: CDR1 DFQATT and CDR2 SNEGSKA (reference sequence). The CDR3 length is 14 residues. The CDR3 loop reads CSALLGQGDTEAFF. DNA for the CDR3: TGCAGTGCCCTCTTGGGACAGGGTGACACTGAAGCTTTCTTT.

The rearrangement links TRBV7-9 to TRBJ1-3; 9 bases match TRBD1. The V and J ends lost 4 bases and 1 base, in that order; junction bases with no gene match: 5. Germline values: CDR1 SEHNR, CDR2 FQNEAQ (reference sequence). This CDR3 region has 16 residues. CDR3 DNA sequence: TGTGCCAGCAGCTCAGGGACAGGGAGATCTGGAAACACCATATATTTT. Its protein is CASSSGTGRSGNTIYF.

In DNA, the CDR3 is TGTGCCAGCGTTGCCCGGGACAGTGGAAACACCATATATTTT. This encodes CASVARDSGNTIYF. The chain has TRBV9 and TRBJ1-3; 7 positions match TRBD1. Germline V gene sequence: CDR1 SGDLS, CDR2 YYNGEE. After removal of 7 bases from V and 3 bases from J, the junction contained 7 bases not matched to a gene. The CDR3 contains 14 residues.

The chain links TRBV5-1 to TRBJ1-4; 9 nucleotides match TRBD1. The length of the CDR3 is 15 residues. Germline assignment: CDR1 SGHRS and CDR2 YFSETQ. Trimming cost V 4 bases and J 4 bases; bases outside gene matches: 5. CDR3 sequence (DNA): TGCGCCAGCAGCATCTCGACAGGGGGTAATGAAAAACTGTTTTTT. Translated, it gives CASSISTGGNEKLFF.

The gene calls are TRBV2 and TRBJ1-2; TRBD1 matches 9 bases. The CDR3 is 14 residues long. The germline V gene has CDR1 SNHLY and CDR2 FYNNEI. After removal of 2 bases from V and 8 bases from J, the junction contained 6 bases not matched to a gene. In DNA, the CDR3 is TGTGCCAGCAGTGAAAATTTGGACAGGGGAGGCTACACCTTC. Translated: CASSENLDRGGYTF.

This clonotype was picked up a small number of times. The chain recombines TRBV7-9 with TRBJ1-2; the match to TRBD1 covers 7 bases. Trimming cost V 1 base and J 2 bases; bases outside gene matches: 4. The CDR3 length is 15 residues. The germline V gene has CDR1 SEHNR and CDR2 FQNEAQ (reference sequence). The CDR3 here is CASSLGPGGNYGYTF. Written as DNA, the CDR3 is TGTGCCAGCAGCTTAGGCCCAGGGGGAAACTATGGCTACACCTTC.

This clonotype was counted at least ten times. This chain joins TRBV7-9 and TRBJ2-2, with 9 bases aligning to TRBD1. The germline gives CDR1 SEHNR, CDR2 FQNEAQ (reference sequence). This CDR3 has 15 residues. V lost 6 bases and J lost 5; bases outside the gene matches: 7. This CDR3 is CASRFGDRETGELFF. The CDR3 coding sequence is TGTGCCAGCAGGTTTGGGGACAGGGAGACCGGGGAGCTGTTTTTT.

The CDR3 is CASRKTGTAFF. The CDR3, as DNA: TGTGCCAGCAGAAAAACCGGGACAGCTTTCTTT. V and J are TRBV7-9 and TRBJ1-1; perhaps TRBD1 as D (5 bases). V was trimmed by 6 bases and J by 10 bases, leaving 12 bases between them. CDR3 length: 11 residues. Germline V gene lookup returns CDR1 SEHNR and CDR2 FQNEAQ (reference sequence). Supplemented by reference TRBV7-9 and TRBJ1-1, the full variable domain reads DTGVSQNPRHKITKRGQNVTFRCDPISEHNRLYWYRQTLGQGPEFLTYFQNEAQLEKSRLLSDRFSAERPKGSFSTLEIQRTEQGDSAMYLCASRKTGTAFFGQGTRLTVV.

In this sample, this clonotype turned up many times. This rearrangement joins TRBV7-9 to TRBJ1-2; 7 bases fit TRBD1. The V and J ends lost 5 bases and 1 base, in that order; junction bases with no gene match: 4. In germline, CDR1 is SEHNR, CDR2 FQNEAQ (reference sequence). The CDR3 is 14 residues long. DNA for the CDR3: TGTGCCAGCAGCCCCCGGGACAGTAACTATGGCTACACCTTC. Amino acids: CASSPRDSNYGYTF.

This rearrangement joins TRBV9 to TRBJ1-1; a possible D gene is TRBD1 (5 bases). Germline CDR1 SGDLS, CDR2 YYNGEE. The CDR3 has 15 residues. V dropped 0 bases and J dropped 7 bases, with 16 bases sitting between them. DNA for the CDR3: TGTGCCAGCAGCGTAGCTACTAAGGGGCTGGATGAAGCTTTCTTT. Amino acids: CASSVATKGLDEAFF.

This chain's CDR3 is CASSSRIWGLPLHF. CDR3 nucleotides: TGTGCCAGCAGCTCCAGAATCTGGGGGTTACCCCTCCACTTT. The chain carries TRBV7-8 and TRBJ1-6, with D perhaps matching TRBD1 (5 bases). V lost 4 bases to trimming and J lost 12 bases, with 16 bases between them. The germline V gene encodes CDR1 SGHVS and CDR2 FQNEAQ. This CDR3 has 14 residues.

Regarding this clonotype: The junction and the germline gene differ at one end; a read error may be behind it. V is TRBV25-1 and J is TRBJ2-2; a possible D gene is TRBD1 (5 bases). Germline V gene data show CDR1 as MGHDK and CDR2 as SYGVNS. This CDR3 contains 15 residues. The CDR3 DNA reads TGCAGCGTTGATCCATCCGACAGGAACACCGGGGAGCTGTTTTTT. The encoded protein is CSVDPSDRNTGELFF.

This clonotype was seen many times. In DNA form, the CDR3 reads TGTGCCAGCAGCGTTAGTACAGGGGGAAAACTGTTTTTT. Its protein product is CASSVSTGGKLFF. The gene calls are TRBV14 and TRBJ1-4; 8 bases line up with TRBD1. The CDR3 spans 13 residues. From germline, CDR1 is SGHDN and CDR2 FVKESK. Losses at the gene ends were 5 bases for V and 10 bases for J; bases not matched to a gene: 6.

The chain links TRBV20-1 to TRBJ1-5; TRBD1 matches at 7 bases. CDR3 size: 17 residues. V shed 3 bases, J shed 0 bases, and the junction held 11 bases outside the gene matches. Germline-derived CDR1 and CDR2 are DFQATT and SNEGSKA (reference sequence). CDR3 sequence reads: CSASPRGRGNSNQPQHF. Here the CDR3 DNA reads TGCAGTGCTAGCCCCCGGGGCAGGGGGAATAGCAATCAGCCCCAGCATTTT.

This clonotype came up a few times. V and J are TRBV6-5 and TRBJ1-5, with no clear D. The germline gives CDR1 MNHEY, CDR2 SVGAGI. CDR3 length: 14 residues. Trimming pared 4 bases from V and 6 bases from J, leaving 13 bases between. The DNA for the CDR3 is TGTGCCAGCAGTTGGGATAGGGTTGGTCAGCCCCAGCATTTT. This encodes CASSWDRVGQPQHF.

Note on this clonotype: A read error may explain this, as a much larger clone is one base away. This sequence joins TRBV13 and TRBJ1-4; 9 positions agree with TRBD1. Unmatched junction bases numbered 7, after V lost 5 bases and J lost 6 bases. The CDR3 totals 15 residues. Per the germline V gene, CDR1 is PRHDT and CDR2 is FYEKMQ (reference sequence). The CDR3 region is CASSRTGAKDEKLFF. CDR3 bases: TGTGCCAGCAGCCGGACAGGGGCGAAGGATGAAAAACTGTTTTTT. The full variable domain, rest sourced from reference TRBV13 and TRBJ1-4, is AAGVIQSPRHLIKEKRETATLKCYPIPRHDTVYWYQQGPGQDPQFLISFYEKMQSDKGSIPDRFSAQQFSDYHSELNMSSLELGDSALYFCASSRTGAKDEKLFFGSGTQLSVL.

The rearrangement joins TRBV12-3 or TRBV12-4 to TRBJ2-2; tentatively, D is TRBD1 (6 bases). The V gene lost 3 bases and the J gene lost 1 base, with 9 bases spanning the gap. The CDR3 is 15 amino acids. DNA for the CDR3: TGTGCCAGCAGTTTTGGGGGCCGGAACACCGGGGAGCTGTTTTTT. It translates to CASSFGGRNTGELFF.